This TCR beta chain is from a study of cytomegalovirus exposure and HLA in healthy donors. Whole-study context: The 100 to 150 validation repertoires used the same platform as the roughly 670 first-cohort repertoires, a later analysis reported.

A note on this clone: What it recognizes is unknown.

The CDR3 has 14 residues. The trim removed 3 bases at V and 5 bases at J, leaving 5 bases unmatched. Germline-derived CDR1 and CDR2 are SGDLS and YYNGEE. Study-level points and caveats: It was confirmed in vitro that three of the CMV-associated chains were specific for CMV antigens.

Sequencing was performed with immunoSEQ multiplex PCR; in TCRdb, only in-frame clones are kept and a portion is missing. In the table there are roughly 98,000 clones, 87% of which are singletons. The gene calls are TRBV9 and TRBJ2-5; TRBD2 matches 9 bases. The TCR originated in a woman aged 30 to 39 in good health and CMV-seronegative. What was sequenced was PBMCs. CDR3 sequence: CASSDQGTSETQYF. The CDR3 region has the DNA TGTGCCAGCAGCGATCAAGGGACTAGCGAGACCCAGTACTTC.